Listed here are 30 T cell receptor beta chains from one sample, sequenced in a study of shared clonotypes between healthy human individuals. Generated by immunoSEQ multiplex PCR, the TCRdb table keeps only in-frame clones and is missing some. The table shows approximately 620,000 clones, with 97% occurring only once. Material: naive CD4+ T cells sorted from blood. As to subset: CD45RA+ positively selected. The receptors were gathered from a young woman in good health.

The chain carries TRBV19 and TRBJ1-6; 9 bases agree with TRBD1. The V and J ends lost 5 bases and 10 bases, in that order; junction bases with no gene match: 6. In germline, CDR1 is LNHDA, CDR2 SQIVND (reference sequence). This CDR3 is built from 14 residues. CDR3 amino acids: CASSPDRGVSPLHF. The DNA for the CDR3 is TGTGCCAGTAGTCCCGACAGGGGGGTGTCACCCCTCCACTTT. Filled out from reference TRBV19 and TRBJ1-6, the complete variable domain reads DGGITQSPKYLFRKEGQNVTLSCEQNLNHDAMYWYRQDPGQGLRLIYYSQIVNDFQKGDIAEGYSVSREKKESFPLTVTSAQKNPTAFYLCASSPDRGVSPLHFGNGTRLTVT.

The chain has TRBV6-6 and TRBJ2-2; D is perhaps TRBD1 (5 bases). Per the germline V gene, CDR1 is MNHNY and CDR2 is SVGAGI (reference sequence). This CDR3 region has 12 residues. The germline V and J ends were trimmed by 4 bases and 8 bases, with 8 bases remaining between them. The CDR3, as DNA: TGTGCCAGCAGTTGGGGCCAGGGGGAGCTGTTTTTT. It specifies CASSWGQGELFF.

CDR3 residues: CASSSGTRQTDTQYF. Written as DNA, the CDR3 is TGCGCCAGCAGCTCCGGGACTAGACAAACAGATACGCAGTATTTT. The chain has TRBV5-1 and TRBJ2-3, with 8 bases lining up with TRBD2. CDR3 length: 15 residues. V shed 3 bases and J 3 bases; nucleotides not matched to a gene: 6. Germline V gene data show CDR1 as SGHRS and CDR2 as YFSETQ.

This clone was detected only once. The chain carries TRBV7-6 and TRBJ1-3; D is uncertain. Germline V gene data show CDR1 as SGHVS and CDR2 as FNYEAQ. This CDR3 region has 14 residues. Trimming took 5 bases from V and 1 from J, leaving 9 bases between them. The CDR3 spells CASSQVVSGNTIYF. As DNA, the CDR3 is TGTGCCAGCAGCCAGGTGGTATCTGGAAACACCATATATTTT.

The chain links TRBV5-4 to TRBJ2-5, with TRBD1 matching 7 bases. The CDR3 has 14 amino acids. CDR1 and CDR2 from the germline V gene are SGHNT and YYREEE (reference sequence). V lost 3 bases, J lost 5 bases, and 7 bases stayed unmatched. This CDR3 reads CASSSRQGGETQYF. In DNA form, the CDR3 reads TGTGCCAGCAGCTCCAGACAGGGCGGCGAGACCCAGTACTTC. The variable domain in full, with the rest retrieved from reference TRBV5-4 and TRBJ2-5, is ETGVTQSPTHLIKTRGQQVTLRCSSQSGHNTVSWYQQALGQGPQFIFQYYREEENGRGNFPPRFSGLQFPNYSSELNVNALELDDSALYLCASSSRQGGETQYFGPGTRLLVL.

This chain uses TRBV28 with TRBJ2-5; D is perhaps TRBD1 or TRBD2 (6 bases each). V was pared by 3 bases and J by 11 bases, with 28 bases between. Per germline, CDR1 MDHEN and CDR2 SYDVKM. The CDR3 length is 17 residues. Here the CDR3 DNA reads TGTGCCAGCAGTTTCCCCGATTCCGGGACTTTTCAAAGGGGGCAGTACTTC. Translated: CASSFPDSGTFQRGQYF.

This clone appeared a single time. This sequence joins TRBV11-1 and TRBJ1-2; 10 bases match TRBD1. Per the germline V gene, CDR1 is SGHAT and CDR2 is FQDESV (reference sequence). The CDR3 is 16 amino acids. V shed 5 bases and J 1 base; nucleotides not matched to a gene: 7. The CDR3 loop is CASSPRRDRGNYGYTF. In nucleotides, the CDR3 is TGTGCCAGCAGCCCTCGCCGGGACAGGGGTAACTATGGCTACACCTTC.

J is TRBJ2-2 and V is TRBV28; 10 positions agree with TRBD1. The CDR3 spans 18 residues. The germline gives CDR1 MDHEN, CDR2 SYDVKM. V dropped 2 bases and J dropped 3; count of bases not matched to a gene: 9. DNA for the CDR3: TGTGCCAGCAGTTTAGGGATTTTCGGGACAGGGGACACCGGGGAGCTGTTTTTT. Translation: CASSLGIFGTGDTGELFF.

The chain employs TRBV19 and TRBJ2-3; 9 bases line up with TRBD2. Germline CDR1 and CDR2: LNHDA and SQIVND (reference sequence). The V gene end was trimmed by 8 bases and the J gene end by 3 bases; junction bases not matched to a gene: 6. The CDR3 contains 14 residues. The CDR3 nucleotides read TGTGCCAGTTCCGGACTAGCGCCAACAGATACGCAGTATTTT. It is translated as CASSGLAPTDTQYF. Complete variable domain (other parts from reference TRBV19 and TRBJ2-3): DGGITQSPKYLFRKEGQNVTLSCEQNLNHDAMYWYRQDPGQGLRLIYYSQIVNDFQKGDIAEGYSVSREKKESFPLTVTSAQKNPTAFYLCASSGLAPTDTQYFGPGTRLTVL.

The V call is TRBV19, the J call TRBJ2-6; D ambiguous. Germline assignment: CDR1 LNHDA and CDR2 SQIVND (reference sequence). This CDR3 spans 15 amino acids. Trimming shortened V by 3 bases and J by 2 bases, and 8 bases separated the two germline ends. CDR3 in DNA: TGTGCCAGTAGTATTAGTAGGGCTGGGGCCAACGTCCTGACTTTC. Protein: CASSISRAGANVLTF. Drawing the rest from reference TRBV19 and TRBJ2-6, the complete variable domain is DGGITQSPKYLFRKEGQNVTLSCEQNLNHDAMYWYRQDPGQGLRLIYYSQIVNDFQKGDIAEGYSVSREKKESFPLTVTSAQKNPTAFYLCASSISRAGANVLTFGAGSRLTVL.

The CDR3 DNA is TGCAGCGTTCAGGGTGGACCCGAGCAGTACTTC. It is translated as CSVQGGPEQYF. This chain uses TRBV29-1 with TRBJ2-7; a possible D gene is TRBD1 (5 bases). Germline V CDR1 and CDR2: SQVTM, ANQGSEA. The CDR3 has 11 residues. The V end lost 5 bases, the J end lost 6 bases, and 11 bases lay between the germline ends.

The chain couples TRBV10-2 to TRBJ1-3, with unresolved D. V was clipped by 3 bases and J by 0 bases, with 15 bases between them. The CDR3 is made up of 17 amino acids. Germline V gives CDR1 WSHSY, CDR2 SAAADI. In DNA form, the CDR3 reads TGCGCCAGCAGTGATTTTTCACTTGGCCTCTCTGGAAACACCATATATTTT. As protein: CASSDFSLGLSGNTIYF.

The chain recombines TRBV7-9 with TRBJ1-5; tentative D call: TRBD1 (6 bases). Germline V gene sequence: CDR1 SEHNR, CDR2 FQNEAQ (reference sequence). CDR3 length: 14 amino acids. Trimming pared 5 bases from V and 7 bases from J, leaving 15 bases between. CDR3 nucleotides: TGTGCCAGCAGCCTAGGTACAGGGCTCCAGCCCCAGCATTTT. Its translation is CASSLGTGLQPQHF.

V is TRBV7-8 and J is TRBJ2-2; D gene uncertain. Per germline, CDR1 SGHVS and CDR2 FQNEAQ. The V gene lost 5 bases and the J gene lost 6 bases, with 13 bases spanning the gap. This CDR3 is 14 amino acids long. CDR3 sequence: CASSIRSGPGELFF. The CDR3 DNA follows: TGTGCCAGCAGCATACGATCCGGGCCCGGGGAGCTGTTTTTT.

The chain uses TRBV7-9 and TRBJ1-5; tentatively, D is TRBD1 (6 bases). With 1 base removed from V and 2 bases from J, the gap between germline ends came to 12 bases. There are 16 residues in the CDR3. CDR1 and CDR2 (germline): SEHNR, FQNEAQ (reference sequence). CDR3 amino acids: CASSLGGREGNQPQHF. The CDR3 DNA is TGTGCCAGCAGCTTAGGGGGGCGCGAGGGCAATCAGCCCCAGCATTTT.

This rearrangement joins TRBV19 to TRBJ2-7; TRBD2 is a possible D gene (5 bases). Trimming took off 1 base at V and 3 bases at J, with 13 bases between the two ends. CDR1 LNHDA and CDR2 SQIVND come from the germline V gene (reference sequence). This CDR3 spans 15 amino acids. CDR3 loop: CASSIGGEGVYEQYF. CDR3 sequence (DNA): TGTGCCAGTAGTATAGGGGGAGAGGGCGTCTACGAGCAGTACTTC.

This chain links TRBV18 with TRBJ1-5; possible D gene TRBD1, 5 bases. There are 15 residues in the CDR3. CDR1 KGHSH and CDR2 LQKENI come from the germline V gene. Trimming stripped 2 bases from V and 5 bases from J, with 13 bases between. The CDR3 bases are TGTGCCAGCTCACCAAATGACAGCGAATATCAGCCCCAGCATTTT. It translates to CASSPNDSEYQPQHF.

V is TRBV9 and J is TRBJ2-5; 14 nucleotides agree with TRBD2. The germline gives CDR1 SGDLS, CDR2 YYNGEE. The CDR3 consists of 17 residues. Trimming at V came to 4 bases and at J to 3 bases, leaving 8 bases not matched to a gene. As DNA, the CDR3 is TGTGCCAGCAGCCCCACTGGGGGACTAGCGGGAGAAGAGACCCAGTACTTC. This translates into CASSPTGGLAGEETQYF. The full variable domain, with the rest looked up from reference TRBV9 and TRBJ2-5, is DSGVTQTPKHLITATGQRVTLRCSPRSGDLSVYWYQQSLDQGLQFLIQYYNGEERAKGNILERFSAQQFPDLHSELNLSSLELGDSALYFCASSPTGGLAGEETQYFGPGTRLLVL.

This chain uses TRBV10-2 with TRBJ1-5; D call uncertain. The CDR3 contains 15 residues. V was shortened by 2 bases and J by 3 bases, with 11 bases between the two germline ends. The germline V gene encodes CDR1 WSHSY and CDR2 SAAADI. CDR3 protein: CASSETPSLNQPQHF. The CDR3 nucleotides are TGCGCCAGCAGTGAGACTCCCAGCCTCAATCAGCCCCAGCATTTT.

This rearrangement joins TRBV7-8 to TRBJ2-6; perhaps D is TRBD1 or TRBD2 (6 bases each). CDR1 and CDR2 from the germline V gene are SGHVS and FQNEAQ. V dropped 3 bases and J dropped 4 bases, with 13 bases sitting between them. There are 16 residues in the CDR3. In DNA form, the CDR3 reads TGTGCCAGCAGCTTTGGGGGGCGGGCAGGGGCCAACGTCCTGACTTTC. It encodes CASSFGGRAGANVLTF.

This clone is a singleton in its sample. The V call is TRBV28, the J call TRBJ1-5, with 8 bases fitting TRBD1. V was clipped by 5 bases and J by 7 bases; unmatched bases: 7. Germline CDR1 MDHEN, CDR2 SYDVKM. The CDR3 is 14 amino acids. The DNA for the CDR3 is TGTGCCAGCAGTCCGGACAGGGTGAGGCAGCCCCAGCATTTT. It codes for CASSPDRVRQPQHF.

This chain uses TRBV28 with TRBJ2-3; the match to TRBD1 covers 8 bases. CDR3 length: 16 amino acids. Germline CDR1 MDHEN, CDR2 SYDVKM. The V and J ends lost 2 bases and 2 bases, in that order; junction bases with no gene match: 6. The CDR3 region has the DNA TGTGCCAGCAGTTTACTACAGGGGGTCCCCACAGATACGCAGTATTTT. Translated, it gives CASSLLQGVPTDTQYF.

The gene calls are TRBV10-3 and TRBJ2-1, with 8 positions matching TRBD2. The CDR3 loop spans 15 amino acids. Germline CDR1 ENHRY, CDR2 SYGVKD. The V segment lost 3 bases and the J segment 6 bases; nucleotides outside the gene matches: 7. CDR3 in DNA: TGTGCCATCAGTGACTCCGGGACTAGTCTCAATGAGCAGTTCTTC. As protein: CAISDSGTSLNEQFF.

For the CDR3, the DNA is TGTGCCAGCAGCGTAGTAGGACAGTCGAACACTGAAGCTTTCTTT. Residues: CASSVVGQSNTEAFF. The chain joins TRBV9 to TRBJ1-1, with D maybe TRBD1 (6 bases). Looked up from germline, CDR1 is SGDLS and CDR2 is YYNGEE. The CDR3 spans 15 residues. With 0 bases removed from V and 1 base from J, the gap between germline ends came to 10 bases.

The chain carries TRBV11-3 and TRBJ2-1; 11 bases align to TRBD2. The V and J ends lost 4 bases and 5 bases, in that order; junction bases with no gene match: 10. This CDR3 spans 17 amino acids. The germline V gene encodes CDR1 SGHNT and CDR2 YENEEA. The CDR3 DNA reads TGTGCCAGCAGCTACGCTTCGGGACTAGCGGAAAACAATGAGCAGTTCTTC. Translated, it gives CASSYASGLAENNEQFF.

DNA for the CDR3: TGTGCCAGCAGTATCAATACCGGGACACTCTACAATGAGCAGTTCTTC. Its translation: CASSINTGTLYNEQFF. The chain couples TRBV27 to TRBJ2-1; D is possibly TRBD1 (6 bases). The ends were cut back, 5 bases at V and 3 bases at J, with 17 bases in the middle. The CDR3 contains 16 residues. Germline lookup yields CDR1 MNHEY and CDR2 SMNVEV (reference sequence).

This sequence joins TRBV5-1 and TRBJ2-1; weak D call: TRBD2 (6 bases). The CDR3 is 15 amino acids. Germline CDR1 SGHRS, CDR2 YFSETQ. V lost 2 bases to trimming and J lost 8 bases, with 17 bases between them. CDR3 amino acids: CASSFRLVGGHEQFF. In DNA form, the CDR3 reads TGCGCCAGCAGCTTCCGACTAGTCGGAGGCCATGAGCAGTTCTTC. The full variable domain, its missing parts supplied by reference TRBV5-1 and TRBJ2-1, is KAGVTQTPRYLIKTRGQQVTLSCSPISGHRSVSWYQQTPGQGLQFLFEYFSETQRNKGNFPGRFSGRQFSNSRSEMNVSTLELGDSALYLCASSFRLVGGHEQFFGPGTRLTVL.

This chain links TRBV6-1 with TRBJ2-3; 7 positions agree with TRBD1. Germline lookup yields CDR1 MNHNS and CDR2 SASEGT. CDR3 length equals 15 residues. Trimming removed 3 bases from V and 2 bases from J; junction bases left unmatched: 5. The CDR3 protein is CASSEGQGVTDTQYF. CDR3 coding DNA: TGTGCCAGCAGTGAGGGTCAGGGGGTCACAGATACGCAGTATTTT.

This rearrangement joins TRBV2 to TRBJ2-1; D is ambiguous. The germline V and J ends were trimmed by 6 bases and 12 bases, with 15 bases remaining between them. Germline V gene sequence: CDR1 SNHLY, CDR2 FYNNEI. The CDR3 is made up of 12 amino acids. The CDR3 here is CASRSWDFVQFF. The CDR3, as DNA: TGTGCCAGCAGATCTTGGGATTTCGTGCAGTTCTTC. Using reference TRBV2 and TRBJ2-1 for the parts outside the CDR3, the full variable domain is EPEVTQTPSHQVTQMGQEVILRCVPISNHLYFYWYRQILGQKVEFLVSFYNNEISEKSEIFDDQFSVERPDGSNFTLKIRSTKLEDSAMYFCASRSWDFVQFFGPGTRLTVL.

This chain joins TRBV20-1 and TRBJ1-1; tentatively, D is TRBD1 (5 bases). V shed 7 bases and J shed 5 bases, with 11 bases lying between them. The CDR3 sequence is 11 residues long. The germline V gene has CDR1 DFQATT and CDR2 SNEGSKA (reference sequence). This CDR3 reads CSGGKETEAFF. The CDR3 nucleotides are TGCAGTGGGGGGAAAGAGACTGAAGCTTTCTTT.